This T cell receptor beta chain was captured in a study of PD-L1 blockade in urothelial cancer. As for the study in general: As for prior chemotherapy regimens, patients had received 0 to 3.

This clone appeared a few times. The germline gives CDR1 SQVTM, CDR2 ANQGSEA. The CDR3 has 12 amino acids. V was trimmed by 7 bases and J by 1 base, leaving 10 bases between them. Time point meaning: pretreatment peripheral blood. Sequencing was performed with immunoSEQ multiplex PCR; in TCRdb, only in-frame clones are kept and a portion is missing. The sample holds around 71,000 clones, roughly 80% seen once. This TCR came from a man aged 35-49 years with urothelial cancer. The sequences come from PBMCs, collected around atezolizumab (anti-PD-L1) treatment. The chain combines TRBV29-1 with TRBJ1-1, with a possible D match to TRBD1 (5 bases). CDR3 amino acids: CSGGVANTEAFF. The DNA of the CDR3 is TGCAGCGGGGGGGTAGCGAACACTGAAGCTTTCTTT.